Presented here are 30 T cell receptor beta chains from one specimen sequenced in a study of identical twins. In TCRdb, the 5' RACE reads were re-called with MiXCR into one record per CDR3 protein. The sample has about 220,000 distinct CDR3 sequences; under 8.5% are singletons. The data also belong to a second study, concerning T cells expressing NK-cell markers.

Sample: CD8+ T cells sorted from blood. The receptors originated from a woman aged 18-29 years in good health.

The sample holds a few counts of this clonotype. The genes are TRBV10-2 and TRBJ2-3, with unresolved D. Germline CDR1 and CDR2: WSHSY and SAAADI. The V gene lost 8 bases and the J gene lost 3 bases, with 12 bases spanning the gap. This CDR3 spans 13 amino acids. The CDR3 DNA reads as TGCGCCAGCGAAGGGCCGAGGACAGATACGCAGTATTTT. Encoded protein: CASEGPRTDTQYF.

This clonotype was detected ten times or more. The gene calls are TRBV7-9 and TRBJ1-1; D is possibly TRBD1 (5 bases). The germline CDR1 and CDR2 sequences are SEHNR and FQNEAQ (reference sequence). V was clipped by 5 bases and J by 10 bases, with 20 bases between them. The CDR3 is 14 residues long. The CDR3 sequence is CASSNGAVSLGAFF. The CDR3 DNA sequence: TGTGCCAGCAGCAACGGGGCAGTAAGTCTCGGAGCTTTCTTT.

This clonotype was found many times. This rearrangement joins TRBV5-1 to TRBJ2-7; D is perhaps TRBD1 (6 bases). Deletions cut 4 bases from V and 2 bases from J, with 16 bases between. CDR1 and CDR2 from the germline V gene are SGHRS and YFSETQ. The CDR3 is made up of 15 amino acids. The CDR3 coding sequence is TGCGCCAGCAGCCTGACCCAGGGGAGAGCCTACGAGCAGTACTTC. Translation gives CASSLTQGRAYEQYF.

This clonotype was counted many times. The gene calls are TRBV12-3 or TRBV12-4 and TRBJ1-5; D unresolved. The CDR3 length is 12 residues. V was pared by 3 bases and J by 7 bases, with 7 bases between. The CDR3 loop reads CASSFGGQPQHF. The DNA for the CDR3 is TGTGCCAGCAGTTTCGGAGGGCAGCCCCAGCATTTT.

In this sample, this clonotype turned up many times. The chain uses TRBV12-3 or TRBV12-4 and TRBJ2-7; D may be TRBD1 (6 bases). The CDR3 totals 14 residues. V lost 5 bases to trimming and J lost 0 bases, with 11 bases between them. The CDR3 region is CASSGVDSSYEQYF. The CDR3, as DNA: TGTGCCAGCAGTGGCGTGGACAGCTCCTACGAGCAGTACTTC.

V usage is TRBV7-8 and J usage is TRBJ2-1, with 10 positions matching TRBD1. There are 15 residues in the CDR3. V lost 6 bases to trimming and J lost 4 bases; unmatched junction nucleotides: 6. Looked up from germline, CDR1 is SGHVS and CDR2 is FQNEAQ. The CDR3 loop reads CASSLRQGAYNEQFF. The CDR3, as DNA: TGTGCCAGCAGTTTAAGACAGGGGGCGTACAATGAGCAGTTCTTC.

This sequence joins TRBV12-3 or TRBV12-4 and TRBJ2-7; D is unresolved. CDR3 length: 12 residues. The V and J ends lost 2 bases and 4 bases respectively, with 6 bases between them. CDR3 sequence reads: CASSLFHYEQYF. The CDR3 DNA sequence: TGTGCCAGCAGTTTATTCCATTACGAGCAGTACTTC.

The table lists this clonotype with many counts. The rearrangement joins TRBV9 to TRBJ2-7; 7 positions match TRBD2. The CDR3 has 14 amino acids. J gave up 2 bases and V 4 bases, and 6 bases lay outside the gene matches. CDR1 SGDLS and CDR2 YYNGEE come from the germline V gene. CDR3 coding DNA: TGTGCCAGCAGCCACAGCGGGGATACCTACGAGCAGTACTTC. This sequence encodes CASSHSGDTYEQYF.

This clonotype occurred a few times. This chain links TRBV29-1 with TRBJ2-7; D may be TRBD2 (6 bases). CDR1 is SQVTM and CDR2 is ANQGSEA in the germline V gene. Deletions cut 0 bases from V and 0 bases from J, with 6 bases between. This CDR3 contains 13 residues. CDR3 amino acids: CSVEDGSSYEQYF. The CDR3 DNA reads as TGCAGCGTTGAAGACGGGAGCTCCTACGAGCAGTACTTC.

The chain's CDR3 is CSARSGEGGAGTQYF. The DNA of the CDR3 is TGCAGTGCTAGATCTGGGGAGGGGGGGGCAGGGACCCAGTACTTC. The V and J genes are TRBV20-1 and TRBJ2-5; maybe TRBD2 (7 bases). This CDR3 has 15 amino acids. Germline assignment: CDR1 DFQATT and CDR2 SNEGSKA (reference sequence). V was pared by 2 bases and J by 7 bases, with 20 bases between.

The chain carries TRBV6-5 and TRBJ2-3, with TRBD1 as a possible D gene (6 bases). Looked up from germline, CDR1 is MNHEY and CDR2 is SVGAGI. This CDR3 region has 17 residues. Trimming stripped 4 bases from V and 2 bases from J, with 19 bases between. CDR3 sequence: CASSSTILDRVTDTQYF. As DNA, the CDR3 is TGTGCCAGCAGTTCTACGATTCTGGACAGAGTCACAGATACGCAGTATTTT.

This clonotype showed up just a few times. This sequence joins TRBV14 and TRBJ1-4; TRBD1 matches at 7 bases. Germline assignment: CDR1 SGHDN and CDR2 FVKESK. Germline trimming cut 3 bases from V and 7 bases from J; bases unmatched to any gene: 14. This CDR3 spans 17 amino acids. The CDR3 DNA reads TGTGCCAGCAGCCATCCAGGGGGGACATCCGGTATTGAAAAACTGTTTTTT. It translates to CASSHPGGTSGIEKLFF.

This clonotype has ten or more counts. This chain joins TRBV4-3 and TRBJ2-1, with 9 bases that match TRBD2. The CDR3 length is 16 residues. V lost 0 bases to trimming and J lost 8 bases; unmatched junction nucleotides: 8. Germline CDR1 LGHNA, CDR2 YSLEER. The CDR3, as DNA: TGCGCCAGCAGCCAAGATCCTACCGGGACTAGCTATGAGCAGTTCTTC. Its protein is CASSQDPTGTSYEQFF.

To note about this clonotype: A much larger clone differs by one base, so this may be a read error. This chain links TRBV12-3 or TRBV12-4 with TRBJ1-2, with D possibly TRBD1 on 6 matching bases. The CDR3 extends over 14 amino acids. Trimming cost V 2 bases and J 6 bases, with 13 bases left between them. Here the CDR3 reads CASSLTGTTHGYTF. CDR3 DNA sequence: TGTGCCAGCAGTTTAACCGGGACAACTCATGGCTACACCTTC.

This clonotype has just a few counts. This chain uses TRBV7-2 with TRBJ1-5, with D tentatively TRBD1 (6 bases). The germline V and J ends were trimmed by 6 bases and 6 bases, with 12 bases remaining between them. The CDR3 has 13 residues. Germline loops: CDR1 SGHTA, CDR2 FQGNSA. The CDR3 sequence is CASSRGGLQPQHF. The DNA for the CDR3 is TGTGCCAGCAGTCGAGGGGGGCTTCAGCCCCAGCATTTT.

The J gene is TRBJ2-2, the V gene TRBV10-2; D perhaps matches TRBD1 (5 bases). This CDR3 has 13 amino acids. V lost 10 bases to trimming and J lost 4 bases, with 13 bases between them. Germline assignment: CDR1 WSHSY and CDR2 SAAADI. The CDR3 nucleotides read TGCGCCACCGCCCCAGGGCGCACCGGGGAGCTGTTTTTT. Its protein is CATAPGRTGELFF.

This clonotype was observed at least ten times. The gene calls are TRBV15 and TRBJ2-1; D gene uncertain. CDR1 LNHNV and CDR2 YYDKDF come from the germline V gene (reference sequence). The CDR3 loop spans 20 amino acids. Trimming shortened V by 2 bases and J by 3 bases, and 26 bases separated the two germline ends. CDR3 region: CATSRRPANMMEGLYNEQFF. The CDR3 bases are TGTGCCACCAGCAGACGACCCGCTAACATGATGGAAGGCCTCTACAATGAGCAGTTCTTC.

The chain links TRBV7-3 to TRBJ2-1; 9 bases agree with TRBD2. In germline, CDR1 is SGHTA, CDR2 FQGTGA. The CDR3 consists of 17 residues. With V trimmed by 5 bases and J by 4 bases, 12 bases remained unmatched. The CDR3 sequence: CASSPGLAAPSYNEQFF. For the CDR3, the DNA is TGTGCCAGCAGCCCGGGACTAGCAGCCCCCTCTTACAATGAGCAGTTCTTC.

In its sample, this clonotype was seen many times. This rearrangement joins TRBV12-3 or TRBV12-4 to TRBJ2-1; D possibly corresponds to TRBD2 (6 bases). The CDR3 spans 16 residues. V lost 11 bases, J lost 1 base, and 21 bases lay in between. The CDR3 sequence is CAAGVGLAQSYNEQFF. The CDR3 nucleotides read TGTGCCGCTGGGGTGGGGCTAGCGCAGTCCTACAATGAGCAGTTCTTC.

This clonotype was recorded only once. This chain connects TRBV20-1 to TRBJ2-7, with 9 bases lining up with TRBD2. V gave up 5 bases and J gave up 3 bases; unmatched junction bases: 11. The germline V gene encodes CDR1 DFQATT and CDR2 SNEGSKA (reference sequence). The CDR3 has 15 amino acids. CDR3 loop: CSAFSVGSGSYEQYF. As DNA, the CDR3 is TGCAGTGCTTTCTCGGTAGGTAGCGGGAGCTACGAGCAGTACTTC.

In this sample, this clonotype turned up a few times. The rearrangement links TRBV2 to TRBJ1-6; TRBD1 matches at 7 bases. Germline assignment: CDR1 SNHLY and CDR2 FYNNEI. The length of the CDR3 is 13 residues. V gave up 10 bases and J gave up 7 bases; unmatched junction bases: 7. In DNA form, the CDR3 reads TGTGCCATCCGGACAGGTCGGAATTCACCCCTCCACTTT. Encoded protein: CAIRTGRNSPLHF. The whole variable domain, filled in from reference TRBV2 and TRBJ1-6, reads EPEVTQTPSHQVTQMGQEVILRCVPISNHLYFYWYRQILGQKVEFLVSFYNNEISEKSEIFDDQFSVERPDGSNFTLKIRSTKLEDSAMYFCAIRTGRNSPLHFGNGTRLTVT.

CDR3 sequence reads: CASSYGTGGPDEQFF. CDR3 DNA sequence: TGTGCCAGCAGCTACGGGACAGGGGGCCCCGATGAGCAGTTCTTC. V is TRBV9 and J is TRBJ2-1; TRBD1 matches 12 bases. Germline assignment: CDR1 SGDLS and CDR2 YYNGEE. This CDR3 region has 15 residues. V lost 4 bases, J lost 8 bases, and 7 bases stayed unmatched.

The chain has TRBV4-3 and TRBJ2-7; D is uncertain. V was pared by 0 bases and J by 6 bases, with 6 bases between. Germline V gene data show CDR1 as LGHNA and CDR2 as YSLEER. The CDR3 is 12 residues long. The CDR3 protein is CASSQDRSEQYF. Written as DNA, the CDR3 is TGCGCCAGCAGCCAAGACCGATCCGAGCAGTACTTC.

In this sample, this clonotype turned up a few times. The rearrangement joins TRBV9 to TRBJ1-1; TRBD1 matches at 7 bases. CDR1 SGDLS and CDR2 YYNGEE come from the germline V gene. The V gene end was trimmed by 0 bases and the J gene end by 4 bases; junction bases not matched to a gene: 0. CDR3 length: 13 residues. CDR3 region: CASSVDRGTEAFF. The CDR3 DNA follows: TGTGCCAGCAGCGTAGACAGGGGCACTGAAGCTTTCTTT.

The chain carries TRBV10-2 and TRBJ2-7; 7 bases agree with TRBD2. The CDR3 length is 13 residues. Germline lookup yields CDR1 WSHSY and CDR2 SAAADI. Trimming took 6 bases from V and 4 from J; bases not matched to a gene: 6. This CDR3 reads CASSLAVEYEQYF. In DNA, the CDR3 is TGCGCCAGCAGCCTAGCGGTTGAGTACGAGCAGTACTTC.

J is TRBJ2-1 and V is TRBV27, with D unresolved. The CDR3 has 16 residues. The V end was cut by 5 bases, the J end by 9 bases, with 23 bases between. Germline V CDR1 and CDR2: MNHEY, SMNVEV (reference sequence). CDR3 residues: CASSTRLNPPAIEQFF. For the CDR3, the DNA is TGTGCCAGCAGTACGCGTTTGAACCCACCAGCAATTGAGCAGTTCTTC.

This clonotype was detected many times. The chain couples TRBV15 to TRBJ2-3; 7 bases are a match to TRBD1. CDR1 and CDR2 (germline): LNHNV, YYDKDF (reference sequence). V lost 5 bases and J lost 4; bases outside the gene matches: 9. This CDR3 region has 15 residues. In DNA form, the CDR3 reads TGTGCCACCAGCCTCAACAGGGGCACCTCAGATACGCAGTATTTT. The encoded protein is CATSLNRGTSDTQYF.

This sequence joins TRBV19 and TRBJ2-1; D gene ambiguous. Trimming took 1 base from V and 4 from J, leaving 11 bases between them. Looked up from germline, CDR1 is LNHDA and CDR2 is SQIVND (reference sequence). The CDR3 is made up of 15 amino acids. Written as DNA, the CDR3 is TGTGCCAGTAGTATAGGGACCACGCCTTACAATGAGCAGTTCTTC. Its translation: CASSIGTTPYNEQFF.

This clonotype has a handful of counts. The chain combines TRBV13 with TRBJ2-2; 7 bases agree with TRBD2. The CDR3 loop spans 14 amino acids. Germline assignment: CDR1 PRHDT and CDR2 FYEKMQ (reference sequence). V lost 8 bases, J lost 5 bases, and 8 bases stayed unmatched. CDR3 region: CASFSREGTGELFF. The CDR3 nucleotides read TGTGCCAGCTTCTCCAGGGAGGGAACCGGGGAGCTGTTTTTT.

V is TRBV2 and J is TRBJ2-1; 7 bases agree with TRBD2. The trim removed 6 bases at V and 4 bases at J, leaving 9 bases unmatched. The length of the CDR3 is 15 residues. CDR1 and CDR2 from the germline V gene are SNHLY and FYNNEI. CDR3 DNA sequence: TGTGCCAGCAGATCCCAGGCGGGAGAATACAATGAGCAGTTCTTC. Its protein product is CASRSQAGEYNEQFF. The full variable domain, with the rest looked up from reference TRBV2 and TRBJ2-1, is EPEVTQTPSHQVTQMGQEVILRCVPISNHLYFYWYRQILGQKVEFLVSFYNNEISEKSEIFDDQFSVERPDGSNFTLKIRSTKLEDSAMYFCASRSQAGEYNEQFFGPGTRLTVL.